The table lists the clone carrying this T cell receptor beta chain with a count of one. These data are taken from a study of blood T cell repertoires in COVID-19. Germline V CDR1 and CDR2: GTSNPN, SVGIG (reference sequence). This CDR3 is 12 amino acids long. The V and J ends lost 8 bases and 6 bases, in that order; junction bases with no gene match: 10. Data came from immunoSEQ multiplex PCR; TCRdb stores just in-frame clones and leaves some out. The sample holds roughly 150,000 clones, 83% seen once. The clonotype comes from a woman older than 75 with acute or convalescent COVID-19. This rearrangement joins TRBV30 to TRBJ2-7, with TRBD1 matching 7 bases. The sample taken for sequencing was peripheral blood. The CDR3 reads CAGTTGDFEQYF. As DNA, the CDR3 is TGTGCCGGAACAACAGGGGATTTCGAGCAGTACTTC.